Reported below is one T cell receptor beta chain. Under the authors' procedure: Using reference gene primer amplification, nucleated cell counts were estimated. Sequencing was performed with immunoSEQ multiplex PCR; in TCRdb, only in-frame clones are kept and a portion is missing. That table is the source of V, J and clone size, and D and trimming were worked out from the DNA. This sample carries 120,000 to 150,000 clones, over 70% of them seen once, and the ten largest clones take approximately 6.2%. The data are from a study of blood T cell repertoires in COVID-19. Study-wide context: Samples taken during acute and convalescent COVID-19 were collected in the United States, Italy and Spain.

V was clipped by 4 bases and J by 0 bases, with 10 bases between them. Germline V CDR1 and CDR2: MNHEY, SMNVEV (reference sequence). This CDR3 has 15 residues. Sequenced material: peripheral blood. The receptor was isolated from a man older than 75 with acute or convalescent COVID-19. The V gene is TRBV27, the J gene TRBJ1-5, with D possibly being TRBD1 (5 bases). The CDR3 sequence is CASSSRQYSNQPQHF. The DNA of the CDR3 is TGTGCCAGCAGTTCTCGACAGTATAGCAATCAGCCCCAGCATTTT.